These T cell receptor beta chains were read from a single sample in a study of blood T cell repertoires in COVID-19. Assay: immunoSEQ multiplex PCR; the TCRdb copy retains only in-frame clones and omits some. Among 110,000 to 150,000 clones listed, approximately 89% were seen once. Sequenced: peripheral blood. These receptor sequences come from a woman aged 45 to 65 with acute or convalescent COVID-19. CDR3s include the opening cysteine and the closing phenylalanine or tryptophan.

>TRBJ2-2|TRBV14
CASSQQYLNTGELFF
>TRBJ1-3|TRBV3-1/TRBV3-2
CASSPREGGENTIYF
>TRBJ2-3|TRBV9
CASSVDGDTQYF
>TRBJ2-1|TRBV11-3
CASPTSGRRATYNEQFF
>TRBJ2-1|TRBV28
CASSLGGAYNEQFF
>TRBJ1-2|TRBV10-3
CAISDAPVAAGYTF
>TRBJ2-3|TRBV9
CASSAIGLEGADTQYF
>TRBJ1-1|TRBV18
CASSPSEVNTEAFF
>TRBJ2-1|TRBV4-1
CASSQVALAGYNEQFF
>TRBJ1-3|TRBV6-6
CASSRDRDWGGNTIYF
>TRBJ2-2|TRBV18
CASSPPGLAGSGELFF
>TRBJ1-1|TRBV4-1
CASSQAEASTEAFF
>TRBJ1-4|TRBV19
CASSTTGTGNEKLFF
>TRBJ1-6|TRBV7-6
CASSSSETGASPLHF
>TRBJ1-1|TRBV5-1
CASSAGTGGTEAFF
>TRBJ2-7|TRBV19
CASSGGTSYEQYF
>TRBJ1-6|TRBV5-5
CASSFRVFVDSPLHF
>TRBJ2-6|TRBV18
CASSPRGQGASGANVLTF
>TRBJ1-6|TRBV19
CASSGTGESPLHF
>TRBJ2-5|TRBV27
CASSLVSAETQYF
>TRBJ1-1|TRBV30
CACSRGGNTEAFF
>TRBJ2-5|TRBV27
CASSFGQGYETQYF
>TRBJ2-5|TRBV5-1
CASSLAASGAETQYF
>TRBJ2-6|TRBV10-3
CAISGAAGTGRSGANVLTF
>TRBJ1-2|TRBV7-9
CASSLGGSYGYTF
>TRBJ1-5|TRBV3-1/TRBV3-2
CASSQGTGEDQPQHF
>TRBJ2-7|TRBV6-2/TRBV6-3
CASSYPAGGYEQYF
>TRBJ1-5|TRBV18
CASSPQIQGKGQPQHF
>TRBJ2-3|TRBV7-9
CASSLGTPADTQYF
>TRBJ1-6|TRBV5-1
CASSEGTENSPLHF